The 19 T cell receptor beta chains in this list originate from one sample, sequenced in a study of T-cell reconstitution after alpha-beta-depleted transplantation in children. Unique molecular identifiers were incorporated when the TCRbeta library was constructed. TCRdb redid the calling of the PCR reads with MiXCR, one entry per CDR3 protein. The table lists approximately 400,000 distinct CDR3 sequences, under 13% of them singletons. The material was PBMCs from the stem cell graft donor, obtained from the stem cell graft. The receptors were sampled from a human donor who donated a stem cell graft to a child with acute myeloid leukemia.

There are a few counts of this clonotype. The genes are TRBV7-8 and TRBJ1-4; 10 bases fit TRBD1. V was pared by 5 bases and J by 5 bases, with 8 bases of the junction left unmatched. Per the germline V gene, CDR1 is SGHVS and CDR2 is FQNEAQ. CDR3 length equals 16 residues. The CDR3 coding sequence is TGTGCCAGCAGCCAAAACCCGGGACAGGGGAATGAAAAACTGTTTTTT. Translated, it gives CASSQNPGQGNEKLFF. The complete variable domain, with remaining parts taken from reference TRBV7-8 and TRBJ1-4, reads GAGVSQSPRYKVAKRGQDVALRCDPISGHVSLFWYQQALGQGPEFLTYFQNEAQLDKSGLPSDRFFAERPEGSVSTLKIQRTQQEDSAVYLCASSQNPGQGNEKLFFGSGTQLSVL.

The CDR3 DNA is TGTGCCAGCAGCAGGACAGGGGGCTCTGGAAACACCATATATTTT. It specifies CASSRTGGSGNTIYF. The chain combines TRBV6-1 with TRBJ1-3, with 10 bases fitting TRBD1. The germline CDR1 and CDR2 sequences are MNHNS and SASEGT. The CDR3 length is 15 residues. V trimming: 6 bases; J trimming: 0 bases; junction bases outside the gene matches: 2.

In this sample, this clonotype turned up a few times. The chain employs TRBV7-3 and TRBJ2-3; unclear D gene. Between the trimmed V and J ends, which lost 0 bases and 2 bases, there was a span of 12 bases. CDR3 length: 16 amino acids. The germline V gene has CDR1 SGHTA and CDR2 FQGTGA. CDR3 sequence reads: CASSLTVSAPTDTQYF. The CDR3 coding sequence is TGTGCCAGCAGCTTAACGGTTTCAGCGCCCACAGATACGCAGTATTTT.

In this sample, this clonotype turned up many times. This chain uses TRBV6-2 or TRBV6-3 with TRBJ1-1; D unresolved. Germline loops: CDR1 MNHEY, CDR2 SVGEGT. The V and J ends lost 0 bases and 8 bases respectively, with 13 bases between them. This CDR3 is built from 14 residues. CDR3 coding DNA: TGTGCCAGCAGTTACTCGAGGCCATCGGGAGAAGCTTTCTTT. Protein sequence: CASSYSRPSGEAFF.

This clonotype was picked up a small number of times. This sequence joins TRBV20-1 and TRBJ2-5, with 8 bases that match TRBD1. This CDR3 comprises 15 residues. From germline, CDR1 is DFQATT and CDR2 SNEGSKA (reference sequence). V lost 4 bases to trimming and J lost 5 bases; unmatched junction nucleotides: 12. In DNA form, the CDR3 reads TGCAGTGCTAATACGGACAGGGTTCGTCGGGAGACCCAGTACTTC. It yields the protein CSANTDRVRRETQYF.

V gene TRBV7-3 combines with J gene TRBJ1-1, with D perhaps TRBD1 (5 bases). Per the germline V gene, CDR1 is SGHTA and CDR2 is FQGTGA. Trimming took off 0 bases at V and 3 bases at J, with 11 bases between the two ends. This CDR3 spans 15 amino acids. CDR3 in DNA: TGTGCCAGCAGCTTAACGCCCGGGGCTCACACTGAAGCTTTCTTT. As protein: CASSLTPGAHTEAFF.

At least ten counts were recorded for this clonotype. The rearrangement links TRBV6-5 to TRBJ1-1, with D maybe TRBD1 (5 bases). V lost 6 bases and J lost 4, with 9 bases in between. Germline V gene sequence: CDR1 MNHEY, CDR2 SVGAGI. The CDR3 contains 12 residues. The CDR3 sequence is CASSPGGTEAFF. CDR3 nucleotides: TGTGCCAGCAGCCCGGGGGGCACTGAAGCTTTCTTT.

The rearrangement links TRBV20-1 to TRBJ2-2, with D possibly being TRBD2 (6 bases). The germline CDR1 and CDR2 sequences are DFQATT and SNEGSKA (reference sequence). The ends were cut back, 2 bases at V and 5 bases at J, with 12 bases in the middle. The length of the CDR3 is 14 residues. Here the CDR3 reads CSARTSAGTGELFF. As DNA, the CDR3 is TGCAGTGCTAGAACCAGCGCGGGGACCGGGGAGCTGTTTTTT.

This clonotype was found a few times. V usage is TRBV14 and J usage is TRBJ2-7, with no clear D. The germline gives CDR1 SGHDN, CDR2 FVKESK. Trimming shortened V by 3 bases and J by 2 bases, and 5 bases separated the two germline ends. This CDR3 region has 12 residues. The DNA for the CDR3 is TGTGCCAGCAGCCACAGTACCTACGAGCAGTACTTC. Translating it yields CASSHSTYEQYF.

This clonotype came up a few times. This chain joins TRBV15 and TRBJ1-1; 7 bases agree with TRBD1. The CDR3 has 21 residues. Germline V gene data show CDR1 as LNHNV and CDR2 as YYDKDF (reference sequence). V gave up 1 base and J gave up 1 base; unmatched junction bases: 21. The CDR3 spells CATSRAPLIIRGVVGNTEAFF. Written as DNA, the CDR3 is TGTGCCACCAGCAGAGCTCCCCTCATAATCAGGGGGGTAGTGGGGAACACTGAAGCTTTCTTT. Combining the CDR3 with reference TRBV15 and TRBJ1-1 gives the whole variable domain DAMVIQNPRYQVTQFGKPVTLSCSQTLNHNVMYWYQQKSSQAPKLLFHYYDKDFNNEADTPDNFQSRRPNTSFCFLDIRSPGLGDTAMYLCATSRAPLIIRGVVGNTEAFFGQGTRLTVV.

V usage is TRBV20-1 and J usage is TRBJ2-5; perhaps TRBD2 as D (5 bases). CDR1 is DFQATT and CDR2 is SNEGSKA in the germline V gene (reference sequence). V was trimmed by 3 bases and J by 4 bases, leaving 18 bases between them. This CDR3 has 15 amino acids. The CDR3 protein is CSARGLGAEGETQYF. For the CDR3, the DNA is TGCAGTGCTAGGGGCCTAGGCGCCGAGGGAGAGACCCAGTACTTC.

This sequence joins TRBV20-1 and TRBJ1-5; D is perhaps TRBD1 (5 bases). Trimming took 3 bases from V and 1 from J, leaving 13 bases between them. Germline CDR1 is DFQATT and CDR2 is SNEGSKA (reference sequence). The CDR3 is 15 residues long. In DNA form, the CDR3 reads TGCAGTGCTAGTACACTAGGGACCAGCAATCAGCCCCAGCATTTT. Its protein is CSASTLGTSNQPQHF.

This rearrangement joins TRBV6-1 to TRBJ1-1; D is possibly TRBD1 (5 bases). The CDR3 extends over 15 amino acids. CDR1 and CDR2 (germline): MNHNS, SASEGT. Between the trimmed V and J ends, which lost 6 bases and 5 bases, there was a span of 19 bases. CDR3 residues: CASSLGVEARTEAFF. CDR3 in DNA: TGTGCCAGCAGCCTGGGGGTGGAAGCGAGGACTGAAGCTTTCTTT.

This chain joins TRBV5-1 and TRBJ1-1; D call uncertain. Germline-derived CDR1 and CDR2 are SGHRS and YFSETQ. V shed 7 bases and J shed 5 bases, with 15 bases lying between them. The CDR3 covers 13 residues. CDR3 sequence reads: CASGYEWKTEAFF. In DNA, the CDR3 is TGCGCCAGCGGGTATGAGTGGAAAACTGAAGCTTTCTTT.

V gene TRBV7-8 combines with J gene TRBJ2-7, with D unclear. In germline, CDR1 is SGHVS, CDR2 FQNEAQ. V lost 5 bases, J lost 1 base, and 15 bases lay in between. The CDR3 runs 15 residues. In DNA form, the CDR3 reads TGTGCCAGCAGCCCCAGTGGCGTCGGTTCCTACGAGCAGTACGTC. This gives the protein CASSPSGVGSYEQYV.

The sample holds a few counts of this clonotype. The chain uses TRBV12-3 or TRBV12-4 and TRBJ2-3; D tentatively fits TRBD1 or TRBD2 (5 bases each). The V gene lost 5 bases and the J gene lost 0 bases, with 12 bases spanning the gap. The CDR3 length is 15 residues. The CDR3: CASSGDGTSTDTQYF. CDR3 bases: TGTGCCAGCAGTGGGGACGGCACTAGCACAGATACGCAGTATTTT.

This chain connects TRBV6-2 or TRBV6-3 to TRBJ1-3; D call uncertain. Germline V gene data show CDR1 as MNHEY and CDR2 as SVGEGT. V was pared by 7 bases and J by 4 bases, with 8 bases between. The CDR3 has 12 residues. The CDR3 reads CASNGFGNTIYF. The DNA for the CDR3 is TGTGCCAGCAACGGGTTCGGAAACACCATATATTTT.

This clonotype was recorded at least ten times. The chain is built from TRBV12-3 or TRBV12-4 and TRBJ1-2; TRBD1 matches at 7 bases. Germline trimming cut 7 bases from V and 4 bases from J; bases unmatched to any gene: 9. The CDR3 totals 14 residues. CDR3 residues: CASTTGQQTYGYTF. The CDR3 DNA reads TGTGCCAGCACCACGGGACAGCAGACCTATGGCTACACCTTC.

The CDR3 bases are TGTGCCAGCAGCTTGGGTCCCCCGAACACTGAAGCTTTCTTT. Encoded protein: CASSLGPPNTEAFF. V and J are TRBV5-5 and TRBJ1-1; no clear D. CDR3 length: 14 residues. Germline V gene lookup returns CDR1 SGHKS and CDR2 YYEKEE (reference sequence). Trimming cost V 0 bases and J 1 base, with 7 bases left between them.